This T cell receptor beta chain emerged from a study of cytomegalovirus exposure and HLA in healthy donors. TCRdb's copy holds only in-frame clones and misses some; the assay was immunoSEQ multiplex PCR. The sample consists of about 58,000 clones, more than 75% of them appearing once. The CDR3 is made up of 13 amino acids. The germline CDR1 and CDR2 sequences are LNHDA and SQIVND (reference sequence). With 6 bases removed from V and 0 bases from J, the gap between germline ends came to 8 bases. Separate from the roughly 720-subject first cohort, the approximately 120-subject validation cohort was the one that the donors belonged to. Turning to this clone: Antigen unknown.

Study-level results: Rarity marked most TCR sequences, yet some public TCRs occurred in many donors. The tendency of first-cohort TCR clusters to co-occur in the roughly 110 validation repertoires emerged from a later analysis. Reports credit the classifier with highly specific, highly sensitive diagnosis of cytomegalovirus status.

This TCR was recovered from a man in his late teens or twenties in good health and CMV-seronegative. The chain employs TRBV19 and TRBJ1-1; D may be TRBD1 (5 bases). The source material was PBMCs. The CDR3 loop is CASRQAMNTEAFF. The CDR3 DNA reads as TGTGCCAGTAGACAGGCCATGAACACTGAAGCTTTCTTT.